A selection of T cell receptor beta chains follows, all from one sample in a study of post-analysis software for immune sequencing data. From the PCR reads, TCRdb called clonotypes with MiXCR, one entry per CDR3 protein. Found here are approximately 730,000 distinct CDR3 sequences, 25% to 30% of them singletons; the top ten hold 0.5% to 0.6%. Sequencing was done on a sample of blood. These receptors all come from a girl under 18 with multiple sclerosis. The CDR3 runs from the conserved cysteine through the conserved F or W. D genes are given only for firm matches. Clone size is not always given. Where it is, it says once, few, many or a class for expanded clones.

v_call: TRBV7-2; clone_size: .; d_call: TRBD1; j_call: TRBJ2-7; cdr3_nt: TGTGCCAGCAGCACTGGACAGGGGCCCTACGAGCAGTACTTC; cdr3_aa: CASSTGQGPYEQYF
v_call: TRBV29-1; clone_size: many; d_call: .; j_call: TRBJ2-5; cdr3_nt: TGCAGCGTTGAGATGGCAGGACGAGGGGCCCAGTACTTC; cdr3_aa: CSVEMAGRGAQYF
v_call: TRBV3-1; clone_size: .; d_call: TRBD2; j_call: TRBJ2-3; cdr3_nt: TGTGCCAGCAGCCAAGAGGCTAGCGGGAGGGCCACGGATACGCAGTATTTT; cdr3_aa: CASSQEASGRATDTQYF
v_call: TRBV5-1; clone_size: .; d_call: .; j_call: TRBJ1-1; cdr3_nt: TGCGCCAGCAGCAGAGGCAGGGGATCGCTGAACACTGAAGCTTTCTTT; cdr3_aa: CASSRGRGSLNTEAFF
v_call: TRBV4-3; clone_size: .; d_call: TRBD2; j_call: TRBJ2-7; cdr3_nt: TGCGCCAGCAGCCAAGACGGGTCTAGCGGGAGCTACGAGCAGTACTTC; cdr3_aa: CASSQDGSSGSYEQYF
v_call: TRBV20-1; clone_size: .; d_call: .; j_call: TRBJ1-1; cdr3_nt: TGCAGTGCCGAACAGGGACATAATGAAGCTTTCTTT; cdr3_aa: CSAEQGHNEAFF
v_call: TRBV20-1; clone_size: .; d_call: .; j_call: TRBJ2-7; cdr3_nt: TGCAGTGCTAGACACGGGACCGCTTATTTCGAGCAGTACTTC; cdr3_aa: CSARHGTAYFEQYF
v_call: TRBV7-2; clone_size: few; d_call: .; j_call: TRBJ2-7; cdr3_nt: TGTGCCAGCAGCTTAGGCTTCCAGGTAGGCTACGAGCAGTACTTC; cdr3_aa: CASSLGFQVGYEQYF
v_call: TRBV21-1; clone_size: .; d_call: .; j_call: TRBJ2-7; cdr3_nt: TGTGCCAGCAGCAAAGAGTTCTACGAGCAGTACTTC; cdr3_aa: CASSKEFYEQYF
v_call: TRBV7-8; clone_size: .; d_call: .; j_call: TRBJ2-5; cdr3_nt: TGTGCCAGCAGCCCCGAAATCAAAGAGACCCAGTACTTC; cdr3_aa: CASSPEIKETQYF
v_call: TRBV7-2; clone_size: .; d_call: TRBD1; j_call: TRBJ2-3; cdr3_nt: TGTGCCAGCAAAATGGGGACAGGGTGGACAGATACGCAGTATTTT; cdr3_aa: CASKMGTGWTDTQYF
v_call: TRBV2; clone_size: .; d_call: TRBD1; j_call: TRBJ2-1; cdr3_nt: TGTGCCAGCCAGGGGGCCTTTGAGCAGTTCTTC; cdr3_aa: CASQGAFEQFF
v_call: TRBV15; clone_size: .; d_call: .; j_call: TRBJ2-5; cdr3_nt: TGTGCCACCAGCAGAGATCTATGGGCAGGGGCATCGGAGACCCAGTACTTC; cdr3_aa: CATSRDLWAGASETQYF
v_call: TRBV4-2; clone_size: few; d_call: .; j_call: TRBJ1-2; cdr3_nt: TGTGCCAGCAGCCAAACATCCGGGACGGCCTACTATGGCTACACCTTC; cdr3_aa: CASSQTSGTAYYGYTF
v_call: TRBV20-1; clone_size: .; d_call: TRBD1; j_call: TRBJ1-1; cdr3_nt: TGCAGTGCCAAAATACAGGGGGCGTACACTGAAGCTTTCTTT; cdr3_aa: CSAKIQGAYTEAFF
v_call: TRBV20-1; clone_size: few; d_call: TRBD2; j_call: TRBJ2-5; cdr3_nt: TGCAGTGCATGGACTAGCGGGGACGAGACCCAGTACTTC; cdr3_aa: CSAWTSGDETQYF
v_call: TRBV5-1; clone_size: few; d_call: .; j_call: TRBJ2-6; cdr3_nt: TGCGCCAGCAGCCCGGCCCCTGGGGCCAACGTCCTGACTTTC; cdr3_aa: CASSPAPGANVLTF
v_call: TRBV11-2; clone_size: few; d_call: .; j_call: TRBJ2-6; cdr3_nt: TGTGCCAGCAGCAGCATCCGGCGGACAGAACACTCTGGGGCCAACGTCCTGACTTTC; cdr3_aa: CASSSIRRTEHSGANVLTF
v_call: TRBV2; clone_size: .; d_call: TRBD1; j_call: TRBJ1-2; cdr3_nt: TGTGCCAGCAGGGGGGACAGTCACTATGGCTACACCTTC; cdr3_aa: CASRGDSHYGYTF
v_call: TRBV2; clone_size: few; d_call: .; j_call: TRBJ2-5; cdr3_nt: TGTGCCAGCAGTGAAATTAACGTCCGCAGGGGTCGAATGGAGACCCAGTACTTC; cdr3_aa: CASSEINVRRGRMETQYF
v_call: TRBV6-5; clone_size: .; d_call: .; j_call: TRBJ1-2; cdr3_nt: TGTGCCAGCAGTTATAAAACAGGAGTCGGCTACACCTTC; cdr3_aa: CASSYKTGVGYTF
v_call: TRBV6-5; clone_size: .; d_call: TRBD2; j_call: TRBJ2-1; cdr3_nt: TGTGCCAGCAGTTCACCCCGGACTAGCGGGAGGCGTGGTGAGCAGTTCTTC; cdr3_aa: CASSSPRTSGRRGEQFF
v_call: TRBV6-1; clone_size: .; d_call: TRBD1; j_call: TRBJ2-7; cdr3_nt: TGTGCCAGCAGTGAGTACAGGGGGCTTCCCTACGAGCAGTACTTC; cdr3_aa: CASSEYRGLPYEQYF
v_call: TRBV25-1; clone_size: few; d_call: .; j_call: TRBJ1-5; cdr3_nt: TGTGCCAGACTCCTCCCAGGGTTGGGGGGCAATCAGCCCCAGCATTTT; cdr3_aa: CARLLPGLGGNQPQHF
v_call: TRBV20-1; clone_size: few; d_call: TRBD2; j_call: TRBJ2-1; cdr3_nt: TGCAGTGCTAGCGGGAGGCCTTCCTACAATGAGCAGTTCTTC; cdr3_aa: CSASGRPSYNEQFF
v_call: TRBV4-3; clone_size: .; d_call: .; j_call: TRBJ2-3; cdr3_nt: TGCGCCAGCAGCCTCCAAGGGGTTCACCCAGATACGCAGTATTTT; cdr3_aa: CASSLQGVHPDTQYF
v_call: TRBV29-1; clone_size: few; d_call: .; j_call: TRBJ2-3; cdr3_nt: TGCAGCGTGGCAGGGCTTAGCGACCCTTCGGATACGCAGTATTTT; cdr3_aa: CSVAGLSDPSDTQYF
v_call: TRBV29-1; clone_size: many; d_call: .; j_call: TRBJ1-2; cdr3_nt: TGCAGCGTTGAAGGCCGAGGTGGACGGGGGTCCTATGGCTACACCTTC; cdr3_aa: CSVEGRGGRGSYGYTF
v_call: TRBV2; clone_size: .; d_call: .; j_call: TRBJ1-1; cdr3_nt: TGTGCCAGCAGTCAAGGACAGCCAGTCATGAACACTGAAGCTTTCTTT; cdr3_aa: CASSQGQPVMNTEAFF
v_call: TRBV11-1; clone_size: .; d_call: TRBD2; j_call: TRBJ2-6; cdr3_nt: TGTGCCAGCAGCTTAGATTATGGGACTAGCGGGAGACGCTCTGGGGCCAACGTCCTGACTTTC; cdr3_aa: CASSLDYGTSGRRSGANVLTF
v_call: TRBV7-2; clone_size: .; d_call: .; j_call: TRBJ2-6; cdr3_nt: TGTGCCAGCAGCAGGGTTACTGGGGCCAACGTCCTGACTTTC; cdr3_aa: CASSRVTGANVLTF
v_call: TRBV6-2/TRBV6-3; clone_size: few; d_call: TRBD2; j_call: TRBJ2-1; cdr3_nt: TGTGCCAGCAGCCCCCAAGGACTAGCGGGAAGCTACAATGAGCAGTTCTTC; cdr3_aa: CASSPQGLAGSYNEQFF
v_call: TRBV27; clone_size: .; d_call: .; j_call: TRBJ2-7; cdr3_nt: TGTGCCAGCAGCCCGGCGAAGACCTACGAGCAGTACTTC; cdr3_aa: CASSPAKTYEQYF
v_call: TRBV6-5; clone_size: .; d_call: TRBD1; j_call: TRBJ2-1; cdr3_nt: TGTGCCAGCAGTGGGGACAGGGGGACGAGCAATGAGCAGTTCTTC; cdr3_aa: CASSGDRGTSNEQFF
v_call: TRBV29-1; clone_size: few; d_call: .; j_call: TRBJ1-1; cdr3_nt: TGCAGCGTTGGGGTTTTAAACACTGAAGCTTTCTTT; cdr3_aa: CSVGVLNTEAFF
v_call: TRBV12-3/TRBV12-4; clone_size: .; d_call: TRBD1; j_call: TRBJ2-3; cdr3_nt: TGTGCCAGCACCGGGGTGGCGGGACAGGGGGACACAGATACGCAGTATTTT; cdr3_aa: CASTGVAGQGDTDTQYF
v_call: TRBV4-3; clone_size: .; d_call: .; j_call: TRBJ1-5; cdr3_nt: TGCGCCAGCAGCCAAGATTGGAGTCCGGGGCCCCAGCATTTT; cdr3_aa: CASSQDWSPGPQHF
v_call: TRBV20-1; clone_size: few; d_call: .; j_call: TRBJ2-1; cdr3_nt: TGCAGTGCTAGGGGGTTGTGGGATGAGCAGTTCTTC; cdr3_aa: CSARGLWDEQFF
v_call: TRBV28; clone_size: few; d_call: .; j_call: TRBJ2-7; cdr3_nt: TGTGCCGCCAGACAGGACTACGAGCAGTACTTC; cdr3_aa: CAARQDYEQYF
v_call: TRBV27; clone_size: .; d_call: .; j_call: TRBJ1-5; cdr3_nt: TGTGCCAGCAGTTTATCGAGCCAGGGTGATAGCAATCAGCCCCAGCATTTT; cdr3_aa: CASSLSSQGDSNQPQHF
v_call: TRBV11-2; clone_size: .; d_call: .; j_call: TRBJ1-6; cdr3_nt: TGTGCCAGCAGCTTACGTGGGATAGCGGATTCACCCCTCCACTTT; cdr3_aa: CASSLRGIADSPLHF